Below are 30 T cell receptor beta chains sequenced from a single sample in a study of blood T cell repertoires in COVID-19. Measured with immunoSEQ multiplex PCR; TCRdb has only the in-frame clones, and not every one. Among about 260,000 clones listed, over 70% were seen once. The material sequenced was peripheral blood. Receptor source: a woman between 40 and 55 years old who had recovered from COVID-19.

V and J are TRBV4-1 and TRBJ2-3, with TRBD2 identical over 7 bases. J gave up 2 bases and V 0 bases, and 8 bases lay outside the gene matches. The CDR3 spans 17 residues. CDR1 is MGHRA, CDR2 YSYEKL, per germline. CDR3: CASSQEPGLSPTDTQYF. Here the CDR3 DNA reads TGCGCCAGCAGCCAAGAACCGGGACTAAGCCCCACAGATACGCAGTATTTT.

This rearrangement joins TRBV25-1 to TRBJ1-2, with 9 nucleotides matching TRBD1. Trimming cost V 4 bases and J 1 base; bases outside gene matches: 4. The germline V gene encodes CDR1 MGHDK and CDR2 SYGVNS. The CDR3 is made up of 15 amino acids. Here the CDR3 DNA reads TGTGCCAGCAGTGTTGGGACAGGGTATAACTATGGCTACACCTTC. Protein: CASSVGTGYNYGYTF.

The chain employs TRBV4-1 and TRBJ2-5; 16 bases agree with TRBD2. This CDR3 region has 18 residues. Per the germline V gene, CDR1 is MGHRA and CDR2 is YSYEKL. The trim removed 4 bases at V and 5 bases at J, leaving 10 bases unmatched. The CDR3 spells CASSLGLAGGLLGETQYF. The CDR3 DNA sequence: TGCGCCAGCAGCCTGGGACTAGCGGGGGGGCTTCTTGGGGAGACCCAGTACTTC.

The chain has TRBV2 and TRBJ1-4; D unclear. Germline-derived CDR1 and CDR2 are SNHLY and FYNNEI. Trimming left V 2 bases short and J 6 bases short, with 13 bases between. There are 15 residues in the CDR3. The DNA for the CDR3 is TGTGCCAGCAGTGAATGGGAGTACGGGGATGAAAAACTGTTTTTT. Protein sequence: CASSEWEYGDEKLFF.

CDR3 bases: TGTGCCATCAGCCAATTCCCCGGGGATATGAACACTGAAGCTTTCTTT. Translation: CAISQFPGDMNTEAFF. This rearrangement joins TRBV10-3 to TRBJ1-1; D unclear. Per the germline V gene, CDR1 is ENHRY and CDR2 is SYGVKD. V was clipped by 6 bases and J by 0 bases, with 17 bases between them. This CDR3 spans 16 amino acids.

The CDR3 nucleotides are TGTGCCAGCAGCTTGGGGCCAGATAGCAATCAGCCCCAGCATTTT. Its translation: CASSLGPDSNQPQHF. The V gene is TRBV5-4, the J gene TRBJ1-5; D gene uncertain. V was clipped by 0 bases and J by 0 bases, with 7 bases between them. Germline V gene data show CDR1 as SGHNT and CDR2 as YYREEE (reference sequence). This CDR3 region has 15 residues.

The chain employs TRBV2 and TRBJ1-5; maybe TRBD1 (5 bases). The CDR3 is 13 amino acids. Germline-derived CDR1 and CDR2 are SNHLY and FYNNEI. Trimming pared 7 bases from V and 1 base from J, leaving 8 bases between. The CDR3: CASKQASNQPQHF. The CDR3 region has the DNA TGTGCCAGCAAACAGGCCAGCAATCAGCCCCAGCATTTT.

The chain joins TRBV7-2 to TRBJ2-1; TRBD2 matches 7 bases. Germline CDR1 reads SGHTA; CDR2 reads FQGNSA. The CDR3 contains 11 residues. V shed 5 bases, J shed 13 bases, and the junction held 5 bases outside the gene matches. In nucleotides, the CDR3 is TGTGCCAGCAGCCGTAGCGGGTTCCAGTTCTTC. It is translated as CASSRSGFQFF. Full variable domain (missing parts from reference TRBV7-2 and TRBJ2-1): GAGVSQSPSNKVTEKGKDVELRCDPISGHTALYWYRQSLGQGLEFLIYFQGNSAPDKSGLPSDRFSAERTGGSVSTLTIQRTQQEDSAVYLCASSRSGFQFFGPGTRLTVL.

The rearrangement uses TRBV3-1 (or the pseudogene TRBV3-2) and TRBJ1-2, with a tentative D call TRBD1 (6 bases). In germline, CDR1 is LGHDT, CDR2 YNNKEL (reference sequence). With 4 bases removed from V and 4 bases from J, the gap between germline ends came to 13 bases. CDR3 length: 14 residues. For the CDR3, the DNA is TGTGCCAGCAGCCTTCCGGGACACGGCTATGGCTACACCTTC. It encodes CASSLPGHGYGYTF.

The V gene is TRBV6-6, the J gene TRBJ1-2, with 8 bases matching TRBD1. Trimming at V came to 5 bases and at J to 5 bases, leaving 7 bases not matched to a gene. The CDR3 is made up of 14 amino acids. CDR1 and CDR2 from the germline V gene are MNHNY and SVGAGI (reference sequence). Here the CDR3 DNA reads TGTGCCAGCAGTGCGCCAGGGGGCGCGTATGGCTACACCTTC. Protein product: CASSAPGGAYGYTF.

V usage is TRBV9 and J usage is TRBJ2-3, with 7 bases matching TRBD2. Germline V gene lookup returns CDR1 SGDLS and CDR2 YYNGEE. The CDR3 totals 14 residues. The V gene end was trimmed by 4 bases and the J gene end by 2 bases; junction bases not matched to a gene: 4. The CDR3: CASSTLADTDTQYF. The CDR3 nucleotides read TGTGCCAGCAGCACCCTAGCGGACACAGATACGCAGTATTTT.

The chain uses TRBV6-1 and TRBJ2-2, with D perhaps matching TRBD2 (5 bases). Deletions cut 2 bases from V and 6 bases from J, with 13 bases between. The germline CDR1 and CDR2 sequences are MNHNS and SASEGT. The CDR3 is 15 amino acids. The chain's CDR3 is CASSESLAPAGELFF. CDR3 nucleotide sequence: TGTGCCAGCAGTGAAAGTCTAGCACCCGCCGGGGAGCTGTTTTTT.

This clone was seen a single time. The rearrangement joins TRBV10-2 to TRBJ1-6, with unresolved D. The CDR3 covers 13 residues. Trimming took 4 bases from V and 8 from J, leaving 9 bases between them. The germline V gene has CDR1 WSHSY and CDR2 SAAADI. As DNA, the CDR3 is TGCGCCAGCAGTGTAGTTTCCGATTCACCCCTCCACTTT. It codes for CASSVVSDSPLHF.

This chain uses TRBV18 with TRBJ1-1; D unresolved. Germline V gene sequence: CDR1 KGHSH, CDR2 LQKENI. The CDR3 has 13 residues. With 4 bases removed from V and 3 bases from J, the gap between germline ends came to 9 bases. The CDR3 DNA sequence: TGTGCCAGCTCACTTCGCCGGGACACTGAAGCTTTCTTT. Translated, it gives CASSLRRDTEAFF.

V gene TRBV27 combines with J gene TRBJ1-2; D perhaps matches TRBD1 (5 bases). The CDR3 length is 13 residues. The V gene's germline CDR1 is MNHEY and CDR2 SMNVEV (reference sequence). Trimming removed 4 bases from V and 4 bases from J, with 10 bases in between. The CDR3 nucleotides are TGTGCCAGCAGTTGGGGGGTCGGCTATGGCTACACCTTC. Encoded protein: CASSWGVGYGYTF.

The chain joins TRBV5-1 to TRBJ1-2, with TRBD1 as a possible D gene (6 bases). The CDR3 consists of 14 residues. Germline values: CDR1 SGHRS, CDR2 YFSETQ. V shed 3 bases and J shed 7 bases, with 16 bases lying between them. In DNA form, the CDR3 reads TGCGCCAGCAGCTGGGGCTCAGGGGACCGTGGCTACACCTTC. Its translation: CASSWGSGDRGYTF.

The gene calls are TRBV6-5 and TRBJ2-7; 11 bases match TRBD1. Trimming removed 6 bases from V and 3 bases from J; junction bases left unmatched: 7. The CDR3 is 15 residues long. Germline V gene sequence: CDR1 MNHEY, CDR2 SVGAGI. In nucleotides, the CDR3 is TGTGCCAGCAGACACCCGGGACAGGGGGTCTACGAGCAGTACTTC. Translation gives CASRHPGQGVYEQYF.

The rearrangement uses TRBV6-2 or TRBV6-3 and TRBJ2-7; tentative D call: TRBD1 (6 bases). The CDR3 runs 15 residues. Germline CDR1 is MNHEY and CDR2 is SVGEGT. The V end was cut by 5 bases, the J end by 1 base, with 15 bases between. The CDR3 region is CASSRGGQYSYEQYF. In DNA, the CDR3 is TGTGCCAGCAGTAGGGGCGGACAGTATTCCTACGAGCAGTACTTC.

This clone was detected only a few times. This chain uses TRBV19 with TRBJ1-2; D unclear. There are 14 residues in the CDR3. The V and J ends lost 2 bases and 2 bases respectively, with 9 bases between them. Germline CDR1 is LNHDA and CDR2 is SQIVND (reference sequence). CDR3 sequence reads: CASSIRGGNYGYTF. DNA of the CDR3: TGTGCCAGTAGTATAAGAGGAGGGAACTATGGCTACACCTTC.

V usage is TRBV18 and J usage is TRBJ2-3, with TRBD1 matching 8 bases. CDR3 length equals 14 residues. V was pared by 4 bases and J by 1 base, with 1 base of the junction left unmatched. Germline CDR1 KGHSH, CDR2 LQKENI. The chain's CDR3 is CASSLGQGTDTQYF. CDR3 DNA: TGTGCCAGCTCACTGGGACAGGGCACAGATACGCAGTATTTT.

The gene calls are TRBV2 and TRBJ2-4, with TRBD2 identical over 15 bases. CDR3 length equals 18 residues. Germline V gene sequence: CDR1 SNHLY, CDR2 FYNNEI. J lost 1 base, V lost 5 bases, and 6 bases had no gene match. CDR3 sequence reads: CASSWTSGGALAKNIQYF. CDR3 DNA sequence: TGTGCCAGCAGTTGGACTAGCGGGGGGGCCTTGGCCAAAAACATTCAGTACTTC.

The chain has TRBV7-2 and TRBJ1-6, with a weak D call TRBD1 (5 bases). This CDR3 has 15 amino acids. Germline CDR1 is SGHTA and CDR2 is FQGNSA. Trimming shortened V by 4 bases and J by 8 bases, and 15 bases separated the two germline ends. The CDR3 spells CASSSDTGSHSPLHF. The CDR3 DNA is TGTGCCAGCAGCTCGGACACCGGGTCTCATTCACCCCTCCACTTT.

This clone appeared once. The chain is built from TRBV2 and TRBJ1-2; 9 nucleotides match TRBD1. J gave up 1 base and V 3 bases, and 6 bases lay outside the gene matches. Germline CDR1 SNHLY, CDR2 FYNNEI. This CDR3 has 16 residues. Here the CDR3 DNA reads TGTGCCAGCAGTGAGACAGGGGGGACGATTAACTATGGCTACACCTTC. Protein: CASSETGGTINYGYTF.

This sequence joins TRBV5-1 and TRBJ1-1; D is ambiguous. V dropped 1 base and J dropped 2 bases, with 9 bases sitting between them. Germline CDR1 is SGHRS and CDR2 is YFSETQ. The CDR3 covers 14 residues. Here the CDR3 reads CASSLSGINTEAFF. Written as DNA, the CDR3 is TGCGCCAGCAGCTTGTCGGGGATAAACACTGAAGCTTTCTTT.

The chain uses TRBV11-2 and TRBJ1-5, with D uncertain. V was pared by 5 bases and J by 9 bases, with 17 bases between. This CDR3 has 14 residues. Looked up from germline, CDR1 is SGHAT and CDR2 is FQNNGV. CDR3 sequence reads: CASSPAAGGRPQHF. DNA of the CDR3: TGTGCCAGCAGCCCGGCGGCCGGAGGAAGGCCCCAGCATTTT.

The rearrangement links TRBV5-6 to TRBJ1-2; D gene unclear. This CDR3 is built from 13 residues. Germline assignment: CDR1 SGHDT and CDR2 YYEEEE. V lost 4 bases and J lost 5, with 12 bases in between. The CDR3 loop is CASSSDREYGYTF. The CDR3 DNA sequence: TGTGCCAGCAGCAGCGACCGGGAATATGGCTACACCTTC.

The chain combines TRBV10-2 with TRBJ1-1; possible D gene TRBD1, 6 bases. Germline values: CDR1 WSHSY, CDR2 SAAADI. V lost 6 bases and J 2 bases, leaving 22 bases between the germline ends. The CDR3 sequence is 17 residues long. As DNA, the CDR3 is TGCGCCAGCAGCGTCCGAAAGGGAGGGGGACCCAACACTGAAGCTTTCTTT. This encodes CASSVRKGGGPNTEAFF.

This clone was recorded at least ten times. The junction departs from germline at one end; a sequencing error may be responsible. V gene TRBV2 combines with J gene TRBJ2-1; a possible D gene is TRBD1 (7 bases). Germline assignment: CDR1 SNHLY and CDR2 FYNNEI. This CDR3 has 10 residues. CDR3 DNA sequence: TGTGCCAGTGGGGGGACAGATCCCCTCTTC. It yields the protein CASGGTDPLF.

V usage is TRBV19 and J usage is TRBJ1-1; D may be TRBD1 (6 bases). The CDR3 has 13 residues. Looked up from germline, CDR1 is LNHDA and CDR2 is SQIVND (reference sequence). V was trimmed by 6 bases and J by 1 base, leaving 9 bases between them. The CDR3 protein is CASSGQSNTEAFF. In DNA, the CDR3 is TGTGCCAGTAGCGGACAGTCGAACACTGAAGCTTTCTTT.

This chain's CDR3 is CATSRDRRTSGYNEQFF. The CDR3 nucleotides read TGTGCCACCAGCAGAGATCGCCGGACTAGCGGGTACAATGAGCAGTTCTTC. The V and J genes are TRBV15 and TRBJ2-1; 11 bases agree with TRBD2. The ends lost 0 bases at V and 4 bases at J; junction bases unmatched: 5. The germline V gene encodes CDR1 LNHNV and CDR2 YYDKDF (reference sequence). This CDR3 has 17 amino acids.